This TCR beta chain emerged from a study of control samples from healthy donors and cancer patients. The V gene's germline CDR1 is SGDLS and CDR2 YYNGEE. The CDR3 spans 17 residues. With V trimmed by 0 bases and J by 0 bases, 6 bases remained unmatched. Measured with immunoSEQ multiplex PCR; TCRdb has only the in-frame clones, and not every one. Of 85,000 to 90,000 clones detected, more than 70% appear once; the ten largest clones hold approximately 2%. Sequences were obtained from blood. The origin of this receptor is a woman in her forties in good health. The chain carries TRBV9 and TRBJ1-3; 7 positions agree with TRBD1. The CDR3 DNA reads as TGTGCCAGCAGCGTAGGGGGACAGCTCCTCTCTGGAAACACCATATATTTT. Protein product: CASSVGGQLLSGNTIYF.